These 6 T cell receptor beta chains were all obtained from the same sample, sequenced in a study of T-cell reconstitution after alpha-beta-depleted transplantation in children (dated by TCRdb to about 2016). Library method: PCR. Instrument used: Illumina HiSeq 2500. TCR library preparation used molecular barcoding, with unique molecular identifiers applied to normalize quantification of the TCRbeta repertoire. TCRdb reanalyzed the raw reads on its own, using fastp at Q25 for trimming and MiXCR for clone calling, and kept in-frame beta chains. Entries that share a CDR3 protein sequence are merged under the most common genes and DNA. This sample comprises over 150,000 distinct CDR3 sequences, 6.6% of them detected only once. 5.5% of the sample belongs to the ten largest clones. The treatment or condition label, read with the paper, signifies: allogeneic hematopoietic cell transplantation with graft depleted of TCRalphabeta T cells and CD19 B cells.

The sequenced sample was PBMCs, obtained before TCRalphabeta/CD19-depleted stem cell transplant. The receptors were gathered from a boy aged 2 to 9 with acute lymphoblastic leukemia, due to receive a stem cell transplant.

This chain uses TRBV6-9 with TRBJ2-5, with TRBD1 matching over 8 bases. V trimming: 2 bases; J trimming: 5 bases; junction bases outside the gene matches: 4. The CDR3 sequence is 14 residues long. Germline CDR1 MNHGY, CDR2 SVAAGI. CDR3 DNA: TGTGCCAGCAGTTATAACAGACAGGGGGAGACCCAGTACTTC. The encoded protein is CASSYNRQGETQYF.

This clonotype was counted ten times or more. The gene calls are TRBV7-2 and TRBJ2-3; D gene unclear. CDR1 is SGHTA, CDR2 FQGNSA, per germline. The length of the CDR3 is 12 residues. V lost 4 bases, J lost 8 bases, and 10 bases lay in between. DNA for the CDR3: TGTGCCAGCAGCTCAAGTGGTTCTACGCAGTATTTT. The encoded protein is CASSSSGSTQYF.

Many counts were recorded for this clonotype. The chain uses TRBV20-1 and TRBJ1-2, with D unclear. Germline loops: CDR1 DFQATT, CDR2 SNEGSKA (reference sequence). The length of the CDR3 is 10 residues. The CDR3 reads CSVEDYGYTF. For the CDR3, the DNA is TGCAGCGTAGAGGACTATGGCTACACCTTC.

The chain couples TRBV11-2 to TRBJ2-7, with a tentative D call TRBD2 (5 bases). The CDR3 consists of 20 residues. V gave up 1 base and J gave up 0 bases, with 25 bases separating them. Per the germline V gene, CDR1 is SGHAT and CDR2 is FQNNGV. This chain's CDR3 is CASSLAPPRGPLRASYEQYF. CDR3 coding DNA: TGTGCCAGCAGCTTAGCACCGCCTCGCGGGCCACTGCGGGCCTCCTACGAGCAGTACTTC.

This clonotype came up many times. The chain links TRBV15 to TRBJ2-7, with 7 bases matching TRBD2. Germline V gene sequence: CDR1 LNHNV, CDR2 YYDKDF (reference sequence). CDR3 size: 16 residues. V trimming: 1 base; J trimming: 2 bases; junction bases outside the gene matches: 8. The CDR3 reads CATSRVRSGGTYEQYF. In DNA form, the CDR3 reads TGTGCCACCAGCAGAGTGCGGTCCGGGGGGACCTACGAGCAGTACTTC.

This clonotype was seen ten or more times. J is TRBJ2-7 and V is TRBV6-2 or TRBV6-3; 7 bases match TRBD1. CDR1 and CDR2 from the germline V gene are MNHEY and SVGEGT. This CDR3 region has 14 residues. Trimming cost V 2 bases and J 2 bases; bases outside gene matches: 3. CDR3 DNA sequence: TGTGCCAGCAGTTACGGGGACAGCACCTACGAGCAGTACTTC. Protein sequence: CASSYGDSTYEQYF.